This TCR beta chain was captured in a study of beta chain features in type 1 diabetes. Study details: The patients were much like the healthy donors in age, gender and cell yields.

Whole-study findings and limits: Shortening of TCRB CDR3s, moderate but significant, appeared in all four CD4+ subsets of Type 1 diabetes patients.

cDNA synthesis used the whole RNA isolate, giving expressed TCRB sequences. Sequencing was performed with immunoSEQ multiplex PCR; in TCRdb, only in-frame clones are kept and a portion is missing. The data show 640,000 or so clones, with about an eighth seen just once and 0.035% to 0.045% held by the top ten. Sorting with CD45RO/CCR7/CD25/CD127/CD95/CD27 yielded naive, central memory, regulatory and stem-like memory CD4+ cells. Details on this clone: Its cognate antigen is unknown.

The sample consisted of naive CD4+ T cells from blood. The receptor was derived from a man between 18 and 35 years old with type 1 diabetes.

DNA of the CDR3: TGTGCCAGCAGCCCCCGTAGCATGACCGTGGCCAAAAACATTCAGTACTTC. Its translation: CASSPRSMTVAKNIQYF. J is TRBJ2-4 and V is TRBV7-2; D not resolved. The V gene lost 5 bases and the J gene lost 1 base, with 18 bases spanning the gap. This CDR3 spans 17 amino acids. Germline assignment: CDR1 SGHTA and CDR2 FQGNSA.